Listed below are T cell receptor beta chains from one sample, sequenced in a study of control samples from healthy donors and cancer patients. The assay was immunoSEQ multiplex PCR, and TCRdb's table has in-frame clones only and misses some. The sample consists of approximately 140,000 clones, 75% to 95% of them appearing once. The sample taken for sequencing was blood. These receptor sequences come from a man aged 18 to 35 in good health. The CDR3 runs from the conserved cysteine through the conserved F or W. D genes are given only for firm matches. Some rows mark clone size as missing; the rest say once, few, many or name a class of expanded clone.

CDR3: CASRAGTSLSETQYF; DNA: TGCGCCAGCCGTGCCGGGACTAGTCTATCAGAGACCCAGTACTTC; size: NA; V: TRBV5-1; D: TRBD2; J: TRBJ2-5
CDR3: CAWGLKNTNYGYTF; DNA: TGTGCCTGGGGTCTAAAAAATACTAACTATGGCTACACCTTC; size: once; V: TRBV30; D: NA; J: TRBJ1-2
CDR3: CASSLSLREAGGGNEQFF; DNA: TGCGCCAGCAGCTTGAGCCTCCGGGAAGCGGGGGGTGGCAATGAGCAGTTCTTC; size: NA; V: TRBV5-1; D: TRBD2; J: TRBJ2-1
CDR3: CASSLTLRTGGQETQYF; DNA: TGTGCCAGCAGCTTAACCCTAAGGACAGGAGGCCAAGAGACCCAGTACTTC; size: few; V: TRBV7-9; D: TRBD1; J: TRBJ2-5
CDR3: CASSFSEKQYF; DNA: TGCGCCAGCAGCTTTAGCGAGAAGCAGTACTTC; size: NA; V: TRBV5-1; D: NA; J: TRBJ2-7
CDR3: CATSRVNNEQFF; DNA: TGTGCCACCAGCAGAGTCAACAATGAGCAGTTCTTC; size: once; V: TRBV15; D: NA; J: TRBJ2-1
CDR3: CSASSQGYGGYTF; DNA: TGCAGTGCTAGTTCGCAGGGTTATGGTGGCTACACCTTC; size: NA; V: TRBV20-1; D: NA; J: TRBJ1-2
CDR3: CASSPPRGQIGEQYF; DNA: TGTGCCAGCAGTCCGCCCAGGGGACAGATAGGGGAGCAGTACTTC; size: NA; V: TRBV28; D: TRBD1; J: TRBJ2-7
CDR3: CASGQGAGGNQPQHF; DNA: TGTGCCAGTGGACAGGGGGCGGGGGGCAATCAGCCCCAGCATTTT; size: NA; V: TRBV19; D: TRBD1; J: TRBJ1-5
CDR3: CASSVSGVDTGELFF; DNA: TGTGCCAGCAGCGTCAGCGGGGTGGACACCGGGGAGCTGTTTTTT; size: NA; V: TRBV11-3; D: TRBD2; J: TRBJ2-2